The T cell receptor beta chain described here comes from a study of technical replicates of blood from several donors. Germline values: CDR1 LGHNA, CDR2 YNFKEQ. V lost 5 bases, J lost 2 bases, and 13 bases lay in between. This CDR3 has 15 residues. The table came from immunoSEQ multiplex PCR; TCRdb's copy has only in-frame clones and leaves some out. The table shows roughly 60,000 clones, with around 92% occurring only once. The chain uses TRBV4-2 and TRBJ1-5; no firm D call. Source material: PBMCs. The clonotype originates from a human donor in good health. Some clones in this sample may be carry-over from other donors' samples. The CDR3 here is CASSESPHGNQPQHF. CDR3 nucleotides: TGTGCCAGCAGCGAGTCCCCCCATGGCAATCAGCCCCAGCATTTT.